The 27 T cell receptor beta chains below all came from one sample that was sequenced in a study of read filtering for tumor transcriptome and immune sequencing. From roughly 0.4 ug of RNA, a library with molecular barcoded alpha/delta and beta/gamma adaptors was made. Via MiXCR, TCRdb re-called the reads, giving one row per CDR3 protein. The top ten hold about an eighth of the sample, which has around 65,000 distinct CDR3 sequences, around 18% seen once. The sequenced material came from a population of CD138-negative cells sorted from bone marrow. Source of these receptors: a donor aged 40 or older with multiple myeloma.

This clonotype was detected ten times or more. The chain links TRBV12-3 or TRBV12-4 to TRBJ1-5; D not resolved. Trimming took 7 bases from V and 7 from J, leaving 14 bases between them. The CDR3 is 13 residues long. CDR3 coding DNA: TGTGCCAGCACCAAGTCCCGTTCGCAGCCCCAGCATTTT. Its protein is CASTKSRSQPQHF.

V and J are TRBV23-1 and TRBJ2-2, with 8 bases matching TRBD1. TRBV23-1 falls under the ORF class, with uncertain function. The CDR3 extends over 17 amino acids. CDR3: CTGSQSSGGEDTGELFF. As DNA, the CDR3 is TGCACCGGCAGTCAATCGTCAGGGGGCGAAGACACCGGGGAGCTGTTTTTT.

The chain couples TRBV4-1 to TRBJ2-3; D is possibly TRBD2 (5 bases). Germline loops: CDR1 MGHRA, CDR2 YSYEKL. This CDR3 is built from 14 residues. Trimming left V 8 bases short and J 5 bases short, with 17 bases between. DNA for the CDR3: TGCGCCAGCGGCTTTTACAGAGGGAAAGATACGCAGTATTTT. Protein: CASGFYRGKDTQYF.

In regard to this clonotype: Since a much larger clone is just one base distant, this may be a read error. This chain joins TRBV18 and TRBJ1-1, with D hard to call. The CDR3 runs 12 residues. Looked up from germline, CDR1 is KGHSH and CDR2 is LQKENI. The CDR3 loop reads CASSTGLTKAFF. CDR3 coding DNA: TGTGCCAGCTCCACCGGCCTCACTAAAGCTTTCTTT.

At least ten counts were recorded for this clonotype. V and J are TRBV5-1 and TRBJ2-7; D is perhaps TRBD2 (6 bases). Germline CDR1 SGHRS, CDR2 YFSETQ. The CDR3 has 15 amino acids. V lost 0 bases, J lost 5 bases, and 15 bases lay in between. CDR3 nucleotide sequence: TGCGCCAGCAGCTTGGCCGGGACTCCTTCTAACGAGCAGTACTTC. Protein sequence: CASSLAGTPSNEQYF.

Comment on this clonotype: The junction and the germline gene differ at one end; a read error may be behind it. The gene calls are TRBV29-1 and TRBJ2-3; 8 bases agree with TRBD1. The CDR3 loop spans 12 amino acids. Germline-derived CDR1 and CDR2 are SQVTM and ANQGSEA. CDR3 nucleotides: TGCAGCGCATCGACAGGGGCAGATGCGCAGTATTTT. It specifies CSASTGADAQYF.

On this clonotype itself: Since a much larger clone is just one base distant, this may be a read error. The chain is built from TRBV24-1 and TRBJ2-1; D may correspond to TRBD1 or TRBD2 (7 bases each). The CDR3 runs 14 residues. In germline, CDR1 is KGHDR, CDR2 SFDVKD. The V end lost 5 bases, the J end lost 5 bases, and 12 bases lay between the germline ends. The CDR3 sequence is CATSAGGVDNEQFF. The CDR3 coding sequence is TGTGCCACCAGTGCAGGGGGGGTGGACAATGAGCAGTTCTTC.

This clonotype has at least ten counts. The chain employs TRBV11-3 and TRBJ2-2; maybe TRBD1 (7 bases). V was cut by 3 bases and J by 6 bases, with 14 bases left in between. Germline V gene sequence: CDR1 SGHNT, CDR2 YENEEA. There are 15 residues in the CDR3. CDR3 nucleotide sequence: TGTGCCAGCAGCTTCCAGACAGGGAGGTCCGGGGAGCTGTTTTTT. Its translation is CASSFQTGRSGELFF. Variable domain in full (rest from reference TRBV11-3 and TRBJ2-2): EAGVVQSPRYKIIEKKQPVAFWCNPISGHNTLYWYLQNLGQGPELLIRYENEEAVDDSQLPKDRFSAERLKGVDSTLKIQPAELGDSAVYLCASSFQTGRSGELFFGEGSRLTVL.

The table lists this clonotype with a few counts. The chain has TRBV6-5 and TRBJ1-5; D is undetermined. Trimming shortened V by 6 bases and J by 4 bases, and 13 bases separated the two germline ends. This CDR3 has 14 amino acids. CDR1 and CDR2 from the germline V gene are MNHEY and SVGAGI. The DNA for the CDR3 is TGTGCCAGCAGAATCGGCGCGGGGAATCAGCCCCAGCATTTT. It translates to CASRIGAGNQPQHF.

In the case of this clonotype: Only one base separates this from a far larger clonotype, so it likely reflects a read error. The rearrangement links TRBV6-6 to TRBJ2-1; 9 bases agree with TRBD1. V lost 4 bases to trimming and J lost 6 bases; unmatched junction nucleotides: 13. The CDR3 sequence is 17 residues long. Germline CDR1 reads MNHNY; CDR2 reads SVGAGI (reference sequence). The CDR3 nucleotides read TGTGCCAGCAGTTCCGACTCCGGGACAGGGAGATTCAATGAGCAGTTCTTC. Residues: CASSSDSGTGRFNEQFF.

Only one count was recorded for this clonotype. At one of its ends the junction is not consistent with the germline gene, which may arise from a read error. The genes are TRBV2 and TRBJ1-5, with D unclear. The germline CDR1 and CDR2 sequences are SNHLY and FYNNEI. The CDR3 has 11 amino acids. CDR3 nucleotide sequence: TGTGTCAGCAGTGTGGATCGGCCCCAGCATTTT. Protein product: CVSSVDRPQHF.

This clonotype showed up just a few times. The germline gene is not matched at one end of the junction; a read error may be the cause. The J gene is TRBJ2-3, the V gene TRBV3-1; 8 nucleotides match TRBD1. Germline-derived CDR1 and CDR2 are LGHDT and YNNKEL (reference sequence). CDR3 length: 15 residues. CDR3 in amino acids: CASSRRTGSTDAQYF. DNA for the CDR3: TGTGCCAGCAGCCGCCGGACAGGGTCCACAGATGCGCAGTATTTT.

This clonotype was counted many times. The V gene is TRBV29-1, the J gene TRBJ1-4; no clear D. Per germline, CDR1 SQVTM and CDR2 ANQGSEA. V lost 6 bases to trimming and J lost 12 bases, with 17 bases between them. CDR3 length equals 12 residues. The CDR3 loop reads CSVGGELEELFF. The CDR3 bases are TGCAGCGTCGGCGGGGAGTTGGAGGAACTGTTTTTT.

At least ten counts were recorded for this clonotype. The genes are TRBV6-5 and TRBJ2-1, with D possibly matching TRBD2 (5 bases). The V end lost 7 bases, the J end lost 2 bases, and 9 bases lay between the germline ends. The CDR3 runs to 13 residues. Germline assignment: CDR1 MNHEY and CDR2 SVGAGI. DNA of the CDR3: TGTGCCAGCATCGGGGAGACCTACAATGAGCAGTTCTTC. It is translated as CASIGETYNEQFF.

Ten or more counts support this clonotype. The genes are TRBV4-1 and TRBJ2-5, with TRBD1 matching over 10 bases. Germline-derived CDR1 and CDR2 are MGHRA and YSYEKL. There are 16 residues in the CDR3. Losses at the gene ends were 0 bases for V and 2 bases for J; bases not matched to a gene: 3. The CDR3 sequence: CASSQDLGQGQETQYF. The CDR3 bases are TGCGCCAGCAGCCAAGATCTGGGACAGGGGCAAGAGACCCAGTACTTC.

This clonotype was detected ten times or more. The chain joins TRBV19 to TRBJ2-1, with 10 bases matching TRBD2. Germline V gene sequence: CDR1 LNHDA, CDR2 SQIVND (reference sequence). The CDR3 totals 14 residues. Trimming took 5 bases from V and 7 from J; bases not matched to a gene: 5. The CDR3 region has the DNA TGTGCCAGTAGTCCCAGCGGGAGGGGGAATGAGCAGTTCTTC. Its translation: CASSPSGRGNEQFF.

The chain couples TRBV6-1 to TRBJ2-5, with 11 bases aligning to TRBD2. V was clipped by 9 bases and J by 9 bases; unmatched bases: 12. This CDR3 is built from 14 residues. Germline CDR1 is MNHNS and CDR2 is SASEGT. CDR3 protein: CARAGTSGGGAQYF. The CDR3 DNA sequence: TGTGCCAGAGCCGGGACTAGCGGAGGGGGGGCCCAGTACTTC.

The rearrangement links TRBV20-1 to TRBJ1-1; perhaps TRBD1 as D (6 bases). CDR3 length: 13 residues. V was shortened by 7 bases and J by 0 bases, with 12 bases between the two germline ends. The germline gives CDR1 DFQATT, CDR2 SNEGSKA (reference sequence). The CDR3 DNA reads TGCAGTGAAGGAGGACAGATGAACACTGAAGCTTTCTTT. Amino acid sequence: CSEGGQMNTEAFF.

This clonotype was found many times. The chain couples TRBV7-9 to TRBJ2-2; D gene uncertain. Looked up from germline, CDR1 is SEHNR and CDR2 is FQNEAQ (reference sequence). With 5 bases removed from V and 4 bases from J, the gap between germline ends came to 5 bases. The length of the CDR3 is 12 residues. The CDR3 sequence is CASSGVTGELFF. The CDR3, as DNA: TGTGCCAGCAGCGGGGTCACCGGGGAGCTGTTTTTT.

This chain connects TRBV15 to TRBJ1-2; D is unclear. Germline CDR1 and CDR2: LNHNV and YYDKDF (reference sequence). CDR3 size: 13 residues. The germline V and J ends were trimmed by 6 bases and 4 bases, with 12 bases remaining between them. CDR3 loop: CATSPPSAYGYTF. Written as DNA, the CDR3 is TGTGCCACCAGTCCCCCATCCGCCTATGGCTACACCTTC.

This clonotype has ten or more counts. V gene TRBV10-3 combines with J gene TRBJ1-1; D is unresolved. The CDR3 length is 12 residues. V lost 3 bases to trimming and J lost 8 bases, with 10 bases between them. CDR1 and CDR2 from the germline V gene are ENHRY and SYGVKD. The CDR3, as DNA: TGTGCCATCAGTGAAGCAGTGTCAGAAGCTTTCTTT. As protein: CAISEAVSEAFF.

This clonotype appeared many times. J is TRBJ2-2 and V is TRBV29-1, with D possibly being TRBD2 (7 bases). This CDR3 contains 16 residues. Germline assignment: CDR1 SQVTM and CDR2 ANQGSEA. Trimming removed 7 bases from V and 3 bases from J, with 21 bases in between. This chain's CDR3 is CSAASGGAPHTGELFF. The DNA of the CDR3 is TGCAGCGCCGCGTCTGGGGGGGCTCCCCACACCGGGGAGCTGTTTTTT.

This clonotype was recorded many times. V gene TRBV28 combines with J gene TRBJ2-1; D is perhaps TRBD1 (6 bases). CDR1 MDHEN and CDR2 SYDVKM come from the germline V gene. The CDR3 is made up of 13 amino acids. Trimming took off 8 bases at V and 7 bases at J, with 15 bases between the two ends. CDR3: CASLNSQGNEQFF. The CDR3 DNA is TGTGCCAGCCTAAACTCACAGGGTAATGAGCAGTTCTTC.

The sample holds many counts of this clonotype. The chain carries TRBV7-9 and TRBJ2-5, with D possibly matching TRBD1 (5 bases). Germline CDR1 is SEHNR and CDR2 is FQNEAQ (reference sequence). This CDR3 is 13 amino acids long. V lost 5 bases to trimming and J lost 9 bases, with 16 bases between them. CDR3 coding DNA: TGTGCCAGCAGCCGCGGCACGGTAGGGGCCCAGTACTTC. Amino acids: CASSRGTVGAQYF.

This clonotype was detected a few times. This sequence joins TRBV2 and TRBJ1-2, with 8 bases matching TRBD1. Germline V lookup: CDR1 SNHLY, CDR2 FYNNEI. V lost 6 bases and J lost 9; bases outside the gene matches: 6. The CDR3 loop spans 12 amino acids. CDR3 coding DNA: TGTGCCAGCAGAGCAGGGGGCGGAAGCTACACCTTC. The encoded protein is CASRAGGGSYTF.

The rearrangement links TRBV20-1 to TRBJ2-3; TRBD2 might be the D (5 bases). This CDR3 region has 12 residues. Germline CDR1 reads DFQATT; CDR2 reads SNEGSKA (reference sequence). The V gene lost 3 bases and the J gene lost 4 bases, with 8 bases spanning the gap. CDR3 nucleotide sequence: TGCAGTGCTAGCTCAGCGGCAGATACGCAGTATTTT. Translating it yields CSASSAADTQYF.

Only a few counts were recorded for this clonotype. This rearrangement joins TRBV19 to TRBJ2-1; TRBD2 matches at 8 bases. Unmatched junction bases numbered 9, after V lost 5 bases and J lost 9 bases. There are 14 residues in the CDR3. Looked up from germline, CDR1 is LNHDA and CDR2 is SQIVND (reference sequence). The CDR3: CASSFSGIGSEQFF. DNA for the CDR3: TGTGCCAGTAGTTTTAGCGGGATAGGCAGTGAGCAGTTCTTC.